The entry below gives a single TCR beta chain sequence along with its context. These data originate in a study of blood T cell repertoires in COVID-19. Study-level background: Samples taken during acute and convalescent COVID-19 were collected in the United States, Italy and Spain. Nucleic acid was either cDNA or gDNA, and it came from T cells, B-cell-depleted T cells, or PBMCs.

Original handling: It was from reference gene primer amplification that nucleated cell counts were estimated. TCRdb's table, derived via immunoSEQ multiplex PCR, lists solely in-frame clones and lacks some. The DNA was the basis for D and trimming; V, J and clone size are from that table. Among 200,000 to 250,000 clones listed, around 82% were seen once. The CDR3 sequence is 13 residues long. CDR1 and CDR2 from the germline V gene are MGHRA and YSYEKL. Trimming took off 5 bases at V and 2 bases at J, with 7 bases between the two ends. Sequencing input: peripheral blood. The source of this sequence is a woman aged 25 to 45 who had recovered from COVID-19. The rearrangement joins TRBV4-1 to TRBJ2-4; D is perhaps TRBD2 (5 bases). The CDR3 DNA is TGCGCCAGCAGCAGGGAGACCAAAAACATTCAGTACTTC. It is translated as CASSRETKNIQYF.